This T cell receptor (beta chain) is from a study of blood T cell repertoires in COVID-19 (dated by TCRdb to about 2020). For context, the study as a whole: The collaborator samples originated in the United States, Italy and Spain and spanned the acute and convalescent phases of COVID-19. Where available, HLA class I and class II types were obtained from metadata supplied by the sample provider rather than from assay-based typing. The material from the prospective study consisted of cDNA or gDNA derived from T cells, B-cell-depleted T cells, or PBMCs. The sample metadata nearly always contained a de-identified subject ID, COVID-19 status, age in years and sex. The repertoires were released in a freely available public database intended as a resource for research on the immune response to SARS-CoV-2. The dataset comprised deeply sampled blood TCRbeta repertoires from subjects exposed to, actively infected with, or recovered from COVID-19. Samples came from the ongoing ImmuneRACE study (first 160 participants) plus 1,254 subjects from 6 global collaborators. Broad study findings and their caveats: The quantity of clinical and demographic metadata differed by source and by participant and was supplied without curation.

TCRbeta CDR3 regions were amplified from genomic DNA using the immunoSEQ Assay, a bias-controlled multiplex PCR. The authors processed their data as follows. Nucleated cell counts per sample were estimated from amplification of reference gene primers within the assay. To quantify the absolute abundance of each unique TCRbeta CDR3 rearrangement, sequence reads were collapsed and filtered. For each sample, productive Simpson clonality was calculated as the square root of Simpson's diversity index over productive rearrangements. TCRdb carries this immuneACCESS record with in-frame sequences only. Its versions omit some clonotypes, under half of them owing to an unresolved V gene in the studies checked, with the rest unexplained. V and J calls and clone size are given by that table; D and trimming were obtained from the DNA. Recorded for this sample are 65,000 to 95,000 clones; roughly 78% of them occurred a single time. Approximately 40% of the sample rests with the top ten.

As regards this clone: It lacks a known antigen. Qualities for individual bases were not recorded, and no much larger clone is one base off.

At one collaborating source in Seattle, patients were enrolled during active infection and were followed longitudinally through the course of disease. The collaborating institutions used their own protocols to collect whole blood in K2EDTA tubes. For TCRbeta analysis, collaborators shipped samples in one of three forms: frozen whole blood, isolated PBMCs, or DNA extracted from either of those sample types. The CDR3 starts with the cysteine, ends with the phenylalanine, and has 16 residues. Just CDR3 DNA is preserved here, 48 bases in frame from base 1. Based on the germline V gene (reference sequence), the CDR1 and CDR2 sequences are LGHDT and YNNKEL. Ends trimmed: V by 1 base, J by 5 bases; bases unmatched to a gene: 4.

The material sequenced was peripheral blood. The V and J genes are TRBV3-1 (or the pseudogene TRBV3-2) and TRBJ2-2, and TRBD2 matches 10 of the central bases. This clonotype was sampled from a man between 60 and 70 years old with COVID-19, enrolled during active disease. The nucleotide sequence reads TGTGCCAGCAGCCAAGGGGCTAGCGGGAGTACCGGGGAGCTGTTTTTT. This encodes CASSQGASGSTGELFF.